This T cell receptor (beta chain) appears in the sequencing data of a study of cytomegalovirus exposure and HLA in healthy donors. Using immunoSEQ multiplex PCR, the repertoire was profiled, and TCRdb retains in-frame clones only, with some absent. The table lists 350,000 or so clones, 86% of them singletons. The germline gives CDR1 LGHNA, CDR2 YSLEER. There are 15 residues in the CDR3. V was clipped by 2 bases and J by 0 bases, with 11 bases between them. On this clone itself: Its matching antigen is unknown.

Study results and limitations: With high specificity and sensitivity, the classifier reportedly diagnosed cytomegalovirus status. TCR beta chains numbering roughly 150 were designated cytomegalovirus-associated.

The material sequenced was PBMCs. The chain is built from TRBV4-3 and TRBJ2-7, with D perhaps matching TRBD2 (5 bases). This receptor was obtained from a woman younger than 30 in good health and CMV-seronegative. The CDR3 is CASSQLARSSYEQYF. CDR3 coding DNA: TGCGCCAGCAGCCAACTAGCACGGAGCTCCTACGAGCAGTACTTC.